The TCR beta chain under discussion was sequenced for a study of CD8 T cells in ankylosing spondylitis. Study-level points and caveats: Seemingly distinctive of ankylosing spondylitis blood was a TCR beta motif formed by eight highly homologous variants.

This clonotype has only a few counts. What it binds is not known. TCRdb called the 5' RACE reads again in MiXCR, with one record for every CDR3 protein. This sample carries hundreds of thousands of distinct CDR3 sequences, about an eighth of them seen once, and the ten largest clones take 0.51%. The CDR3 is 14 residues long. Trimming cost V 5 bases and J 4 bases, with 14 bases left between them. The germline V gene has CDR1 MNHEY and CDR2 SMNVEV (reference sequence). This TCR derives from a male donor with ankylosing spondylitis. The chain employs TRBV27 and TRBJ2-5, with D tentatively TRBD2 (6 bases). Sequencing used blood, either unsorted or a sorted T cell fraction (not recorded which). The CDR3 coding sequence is TGTGCCAGCAGTCCCGGGGGTAGTTCAGAGACCCAGTACTTC. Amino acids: CASSPGGSSETQYF.